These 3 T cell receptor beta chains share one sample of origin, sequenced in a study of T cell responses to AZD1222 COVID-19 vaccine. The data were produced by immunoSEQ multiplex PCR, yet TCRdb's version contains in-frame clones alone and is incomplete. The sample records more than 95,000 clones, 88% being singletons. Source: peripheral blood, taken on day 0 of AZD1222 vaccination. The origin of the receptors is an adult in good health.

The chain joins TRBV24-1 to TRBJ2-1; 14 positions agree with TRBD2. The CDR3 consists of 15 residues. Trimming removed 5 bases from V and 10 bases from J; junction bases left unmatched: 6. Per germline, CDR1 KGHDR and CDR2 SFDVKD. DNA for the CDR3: TGTGCCACCAGTGTCGGGACTAGCGGGGGAGGGGAGCAGTTCTTC. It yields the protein CATSVGTSGGGEQFF.

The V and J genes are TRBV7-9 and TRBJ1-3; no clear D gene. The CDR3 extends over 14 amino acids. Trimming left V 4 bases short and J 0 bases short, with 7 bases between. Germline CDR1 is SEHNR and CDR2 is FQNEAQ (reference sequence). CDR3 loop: CASSWTGSGNTIYF. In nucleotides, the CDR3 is TGTGCCAGCAGCTGGACGGGCTCTGGAAACACCATATATTTT.

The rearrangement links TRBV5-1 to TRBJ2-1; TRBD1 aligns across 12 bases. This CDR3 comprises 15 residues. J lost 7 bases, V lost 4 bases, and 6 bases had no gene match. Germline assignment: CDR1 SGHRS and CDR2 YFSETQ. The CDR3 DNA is TGCGCCAGCAGCCAACCGGGACAGGGGGCAAATGAGCAGTTCTTC. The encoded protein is CASSQPGQGANEQFF.